This TCR beta chain was obtained from a study of tissue T cells after allogeneic stem cell transplantation. Points from the study as a whole: Tissue-detected TCR repertoire was only partly captured by blood and spleen T cells. Across patients, clones rarely overlapped, yet motif clusters were shared tissue-specifically. Within patients, tissue anatomy strongly shaped TCR repertoire composition.

Trimming took off 2 bases at V and 1 base at J, with 7 bases between the two ends. The CDR3 spans 14 residues. Germline values: CDR1 LGHNA, CDR2 YNLKQL (reference sequence). The assay was immunoSEQ multiplex PCR, and TCRdb's table has in-frame clones only and misses some. The table lists 5,800 or so clones, under 50% of them singletons, with around an eighth in the top ten. Regarding this clone: Its antigen is as yet unknown. These gene names are mouse names. The read stops 1 residue short of the end of the CDR3; the missing end is completed from the germline J gene.

The time point was: mouse harvest day 14 after allogeneic transplant. Mouse grafts combined 10^7 T-cell-depleted bone marrow cells with 10^6 splenic CD5+ T cells. Tissues came from B6→BALB/c major-mismatch GVHD mice at day 7 or 14. The rearrangement uses TRBV5 and TRBJ2-4, with TRBD1 as a possible D gene (5 bases). This TCR came from a female BALB/c mouse given C57BL/6 T cells with graft-versus-host disease after an allogeneic hematopoietic cell transplant. Sequences were obtained from gut tissue. The CDR3: CASSQRGGQNTLYF. The sequenced part of the CDR3 DNA is TGTGCCAGCAGCCAAAGGGGAGGTCAAAACACCTTGTAC.